The clone carrying this TCR beta chain came up many times. Time point indicated: sample taken at primary tumor resection. These data originate in a study of spatial heterogeneity in lung cancer. Between the trimmed V and J ends, which lost 4 bases and 1 base, there was a span of 19 bases. The germline V gene has CDR1 LGHNA and CDR2 YNFKEQ. This CDR3 has 17 amino acids. Using its own MiXCR run on the 5' RACE reads, TCRdb lists one record per CDR3 protein. The table records about 45,000 distinct CDR3 sequences, around 7% of them present only once. The rearrangement joins TRBV4-2 to TRBJ1-1, with D tentatively TRBD1 (5 bases). Material: PBMCs, obtained at surgery. This receptor was taken from a female donor with early-stage non-small cell lung cancer. The CDR3 protein is CASSRRLITGANTEAFF. The CDR3 region has the DNA TGTGCCAGCAGCCGCAGATTAATAACCGGGGCGAACACTGAAGCTTTCTTT.